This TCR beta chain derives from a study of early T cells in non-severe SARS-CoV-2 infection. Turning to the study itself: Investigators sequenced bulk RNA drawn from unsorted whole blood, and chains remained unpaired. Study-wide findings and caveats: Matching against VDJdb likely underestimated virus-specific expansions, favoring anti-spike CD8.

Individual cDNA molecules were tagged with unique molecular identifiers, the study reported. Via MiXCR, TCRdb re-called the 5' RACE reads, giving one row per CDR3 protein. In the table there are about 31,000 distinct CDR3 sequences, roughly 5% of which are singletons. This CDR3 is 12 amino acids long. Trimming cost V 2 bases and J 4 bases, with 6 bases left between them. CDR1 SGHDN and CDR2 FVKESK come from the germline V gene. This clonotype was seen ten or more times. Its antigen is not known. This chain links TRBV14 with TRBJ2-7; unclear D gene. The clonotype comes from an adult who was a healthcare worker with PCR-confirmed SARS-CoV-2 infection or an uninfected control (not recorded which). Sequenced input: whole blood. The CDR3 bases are TGTGCCAGCAGCCAATTGGGATACGAGCAGTACTTC. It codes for CASSQLGYEQYF.